A selection of T cell receptor beta chains follows, all from one sample in a study of blood T cell repertoires in COVID-19. The data were produced by immunoSEQ multiplex PCR, yet TCRdb's version contains in-frame clones alone and is incomplete. The table has around 60,000 clones, around 83% seen once. Sequencing was performed on peripheral blood. The receptors were gathered from a woman aged 60 to 75 with acute or convalescent COVID-19. Each CDR3 is given with its conserved first and last residue. The order of the fields is D gene, J gene, CDR3 length, V gene, clone size, CDR3 protein, CDR3 DNA. The D gene is left open where the match is weak. Not every row has a clone size; where given, it reads once, few, many or a size class.

NA TRBJ1-2 13 TRBV5-1 few CASSPEGDYGYTF TGCGCCAGCAGCCCAGAGGGGGACTATGGCTACACCTTC
NA TRBJ2-3 14 TRBV28 NA CASSLPRKTDTQYF TGTGCCAGCAGTTTGCCCAGGAAAACAGATACGCAGTATTTT
NA TRBJ1-1 14 TRBV6-6 NA CASSYSEANTEAFF TGTGCCAGCAGTTACTCTGAGGCTAACACTGAAGCTTTCTTT
TRBD1 TRBJ2-2 13 TRBV5-1 few CASSAQGTGELFF TGCGCCAGCAGTGCACAGGGGACCGGGGAGCTGTTTTTT
NA TRBJ2-3 12 TRBV2 NA CASTVSTDTQYF TGTGCCAGCACCGTTAGCACAGATACGCAGTATTTT
NA TRBJ1-3 13 TRBV2 NA CASSGRPGNTIYF TGTGCCAGCAGTGGGCGGCCTGGAAACACCATATATTTT
NA TRBJ1-1 13 TRBV6-6 NA CASRLYEGTEAFF TGTGCCAGTCGATTGTATGAGGGAACTGAAGCTTTCTTT
NA TRBJ2-7 13 TRBV6-5 NA CASRGQGGHEQYF TGTGCCAGCAGGGGCCAGGGGGGCCACGAGCAGTACTTC
TRBD1 TRBJ2-7 15 TRBV9 NA CASSVGGDRAHEQYF TGTGCCAGCAGCGTAGGGGGAGACAGGGCCCACGAGCAGTACTTC
TRBD1 TRBJ1-2 12 TRBV10-2 NA CASRGTVYGYTF TGCGCCAGCAGAGGGACAGTCTATGGCTACACCTTC
NA TRBJ1-2 13 TRBV6-4 NA CASSDQGRSGYTF TGTGCCAGCAGTGACCAGGGTCGTAGTGGCTACACCTTC
NA TRBJ2-1 15 TRBV29-1 few CSVEDFRGSNNEQFF TGCAGCGTTGAAGATTTTAGAGGGAGCAACAATGAGCAGTTCTTC
NA TRBJ1-2 13 TRBV3-1/TRBV3-2 NA CASSQGAGYGYTF TGTGCCAGCAGCCAAGGGGCAGGTTATGGCTACACCTTC
TRBD1 TRBJ1-1 14 TRBV7-9 once CASSAGTANTEAFF TGTGCCAGCAGCGCAGGGACAGCCAACACTGAAGCTTTCTTT
TRBD2 TRBJ2-1 18 TRBV19 NA CASSRGLAGLATYNEQFF TGTGCCAGTAGTAGGGGACTAGCGGGGTTGGCAACCTACAATGAGCAGTTCTTC
TRBD1 TRBJ2-7 14 TRBV7-9 NA CASSAGTALYEQYF TGTGCCAGCAGCGCCGGGACAGCACTCTACGAGCAGTACTTC
NA TRBJ2-6 18 TRBV9 few CASSVEDTAISGANVLTF TGTGCCAGCAGCGTAGAAGATACAGCTATCTCTGGGGCCAACGTCCTGACTTTC
NA TRBJ2-7 13 TRBV3-1/TRBV3-2 NA CASSQEARGEQYF TGTGCCAGCAGCCAAGAGGCCCGAGGAGAACAGTACTTC
TRBD2 TRBJ2-7 16 TRBV6-5 NA CASSYSGSSGGYEQYF TGTGCCAGCAGTTACTCTGGGTCTAGCGGGGGTTACGAGCAGTACTTC
NA TRBJ1-3 12 TRBV12-3/TRBV12-4 NA CASSLSRNTIYF TGTGCCAGCAGCCTAAGTAGAAACACCATATATTTT
NA TRBJ1-1 13 TRBV12-3/TRBV12-4 NA CASSYTGNTEAFF TGTGCCAGCAGTTATACCGGGAACACTGAAGCTTTCTTT
NA TRBJ1-1 13 TRBV10-3 NA CAISLTENTEAFF TGTGCCATCAGCCTAACAGAAAACACTGAAGCTTTCTTT
NA TRBJ2-2 18 TRBV4-2 NA CASSPPSGGGWDTGELFF TGTGCCAGCAGCCCACCGTCTGGGGGCGGGTGGGACACCGGGGAGCTGTTTTTT
TRBD2 TRBJ2-2 18 TRBV2 NA CASSNLAGGPGGTGELFF TGTGCCAGCAGTAATCTAGCGGGGGGGCCTGGGGGCACCGGGGAGCTGTTTTTT
NA TRBJ2-2 14 TRBV14 few CASSQLSNTGELFF TGTGCCAGCAGCCAATTATCTAACACCGGGGAGCTGTTTTTT
NA TRBJ2-6 16 TRBV7-3 NA CASSLSLSPGANVLTF TGTGCCAGCAGCTTGTCCTTGAGCCCTGGGGCCAACGTCCTGACTTTC